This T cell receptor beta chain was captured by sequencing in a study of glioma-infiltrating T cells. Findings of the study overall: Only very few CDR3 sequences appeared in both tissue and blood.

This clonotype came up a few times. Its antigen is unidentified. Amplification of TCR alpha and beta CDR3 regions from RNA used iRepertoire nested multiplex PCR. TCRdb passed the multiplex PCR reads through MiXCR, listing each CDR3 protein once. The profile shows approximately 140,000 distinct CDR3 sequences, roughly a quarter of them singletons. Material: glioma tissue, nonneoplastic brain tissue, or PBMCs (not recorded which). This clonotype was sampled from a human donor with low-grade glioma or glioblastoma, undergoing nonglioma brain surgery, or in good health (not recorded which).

The CDR3 DNA follows: TGTGCCAGCAGCTTAGGCAGGGGGTTCAATCAGCCCCAGCATTTT. Its protein product is CASSLGRGFNQPQHF. This chain links TRBV7-2 with TRBJ1-5; 7 positions agree with TRBD1. The length of the CDR3 is 15 residues. Germline CDR1 is SGHTA and CDR2 is FQGNSA. The V and J ends lost 1 base and 3 bases, in that order; junction bases with no gene match: 3.